This TCR beta chain comes out of a study of response to subunit inactivated influenza vaccine. This CDR3 has 14 amino acids. Germline V gene lookup returns CDR1 SGHRS and CDR2 YFSETQ. Trimming removed 5 bases at V and 4 bases at J, with 14 bases between. Comments on this clonotype: Its antigen is undetermined.

Findings and limits, study-wide: Authors suggested few new T cells are recruited by each seasonal influenza vaccination.

TCRdb processed the RT-PCR reads anew with MiXCR; each CDR3 protein has one entry. This table holds about 500,000 distinct CDR3 sequences, 16% found once. The chain links TRBV5-1 to TRBJ2-3, with D tentatively TRBD2 (6 bases). This TCR derives from a man aged 50 to 75 who received an inactivated influenza vaccine. The sample here was CD4+ T cells sorted from PBMCs, taken roughly 24 months after vaccination. The CDR3 spells CASRGLAMSDTQYF. In nucleotides, the CDR3 is TGCGCCAGCAGGGGGCTAGCGATGTCAGATACGCAGTATTTT.